These 9 T cell receptor beta chains came from one sample sequenced in a study of T cells in Graves' hyperthyroidism and ophthalmopathy. From RNA transcripts, TCR beta CDR3 regions were amplified. Using the HTBI primer set, a first-round RT-PCR was run on the TCR CDR3. TCRdb redid the calling of the multiplex PCR reads with MiXCR, one entry per CDR3 protein. The sample includes about 420,000 distinct CDR3 sequences, less than 20% of them seen just once. The specimen sequenced was blood. All receptors come from a woman between 18 and 29 years old with Graves' hyperthyroidism.

This clonotype has ten or more counts. This sequence joins TRBV2 and TRBJ1-4; the D is unclear. The CDR3 runs 13 residues. Looked up from germline, CDR1 is SNHLY and CDR2 is FYNNEI. V was trimmed by 4 bases and J by 4 bases, leaving 7 bases between them. CDR3 region: CASSGRVNEKLFF. As DNA, the CDR3 is TGTGCCAGCAGTGGGAGGGTTAATGAAAAACTGTTTTTT.

The chain combines TRBV2 with TRBJ1-1; D remains unclear. The CDR3 length is 14 residues. V shed 4 bases and J shed 1 base, with 10 bases lying between them. Looked up from germline, CDR1 is SNHLY and CDR2 is FYNNEI. The CDR3 is CASSGTRSNTEAFF. For the CDR3, the DNA is TGTGCCAGCAGTGGGACCCGTTCGAACACTGAAGCTTTCTTT.

CDR3 DNA sequence: TGCGCCAGCAGCCAAGGTATCGGGACAGGGGAAATCAATGAGCAGTTCTTC. Its translation: CASSQGIGTGEINEQFF. The chain carries TRBV4-1 and TRBJ2-1; 10 nucleotides match TRBD1. The CDR3 covers 17 residues. Germline CDR1 reads MGHRA; CDR2 reads YSYEKL. The V and J ends lost 1 base and 6 bases, in that order; junction bases with no gene match: 9.

In this sample, this clonotype turned up many times. The V and J genes are TRBV28 and TRBJ2-7; the match to TRBD2 covers 15 bases. The CDR3 totals 17 residues. The V gene's germline CDR1 is MDHEN and CDR2 SYDVKM. The J segment lost 6 bases and the V segment lost 2 bases, leaving 8 bases of the junction unmatched. CDR3 sequence (DNA): TGTGCCAGCAGTTTAATGTCCGGGACTAGCGGGAGGAGCGAGCAGTACTTC. Translation gives CASSLMSGTSGRSEQYF.

This rearrangement joins TRBV5-1 to TRBJ1-5; no clear D gene. Germline V gene lookup returns CDR1 SGHRS and CDR2 YFSETQ. The CDR3 is made up of 13 amino acids. The V gene lost 5 bases and the J gene lost 5 bases, with 11 bases spanning the gap. CDR3 in amino acids: CASRSALDQPQHF. CDR3 DNA: TGCGCCAGCAGGTCGGCTCTTGATCAGCCCCAGCATTTT.

This clonotype was seen ten or more times. The rearrangement links TRBV28 to TRBJ1-2; D not resolved. This CDR3 is 14 amino acids long. Germline V gene sequence: CDR1 MDHEN, CDR2 SYDVKM. Trimming removed 7 bases from V and 8 bases from J, with 20 bases in between. As DNA, the CDR3 is TGTGCCAGCATCCAAAGCCCCCCTACGGGAGGCTACACCTTC. This translates into CASIQSPPTGGYTF.

This clonotype was counted ten times or more. The chain is built from TRBV2 and TRBJ2-1, with a possible D match to TRBD1 (6 bases). The CDR3 consists of 15 residues. The germline CDR1 and CDR2 sequences are SNHLY and FYNNEI. V lost 6 bases and J 2 bases, leaving 14 bases between the germline ends. In DNA form, the CDR3 reads TGTGCCAGCAGCCCTTTGACAGGTACCTACAATGAGCAGTTCTTC. Translating gives CASSPLTGTYNEQFF. Complete variable domain (other parts from reference TRBV2 and TRBJ2-1): EPEVTQTPSHQVTQMGQEVILRCVPISNHLYFYWYRQILGQKVEFLVSFYNNEISEKSEIFDDQFSVERPDGSNFTLKIRSTKLEDSAMYFCASSPLTGTYNEQFFGPGTRLTVL.

This clonotype was counted between two and nine times. The chain employs TRBV10-1 and TRBJ1-2; 11 bases map to TRBD1. CDR3 length: 16 residues. The ends lost 7 bases at V and 4 bases at J; junction bases unmatched: 11. The V gene's germline CDR1 is WNHNN and CDR2 SYGVQD (reference sequence). The CDR3 DNA reads as TGCGCCAGCATTCCTACGGACAGGGGGCTAAGCTATGGCTACACCTTC. Translation: CASIPTDRGLSYGYTF.

The rearrangement uses TRBV4-2 and TRBJ2-2, with D maybe TRBD1 (6 bases). Looked up from germline, CDR1 is LGHNA and CDR2 is YNFKEQ. Trimming removed 1 base at V and 1 base at J, with 10 bases between. The CDR3 is 16 amino acids. CDR3 DNA sequence: TGTGCCAGCAGCCAAGTGACAGGAAAGAACACCGGGGAGCTGTTTTTT. It specifies CASSQVTGKNTGELFF.